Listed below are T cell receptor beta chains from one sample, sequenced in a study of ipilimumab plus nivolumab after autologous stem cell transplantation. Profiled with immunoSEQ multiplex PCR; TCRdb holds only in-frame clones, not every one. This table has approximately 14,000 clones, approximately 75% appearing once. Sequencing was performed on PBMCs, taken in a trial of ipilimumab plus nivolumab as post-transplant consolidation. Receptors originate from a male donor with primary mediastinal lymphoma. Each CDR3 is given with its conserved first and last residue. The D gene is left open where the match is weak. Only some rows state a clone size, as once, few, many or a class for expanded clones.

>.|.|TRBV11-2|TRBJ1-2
CASSQLPRTFANYGYTF
TGTGCCAGCAGCCAACTTCCTCGGACGTTCGCTAACTATGGCTACACCTTC
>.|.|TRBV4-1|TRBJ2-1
CASSQVLWQDPRPNEQFF
TGCGCCAGCAGCCAAGTTCTATGGCAAGACCCCCGGCCCAATGAGCAGTTCTTC
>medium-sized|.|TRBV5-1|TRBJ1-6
CASSLERGLNSPLHF
TGCGCCAGCAGCTTGGAACGGGGTCTAAATTCACCCCTCCACTTT
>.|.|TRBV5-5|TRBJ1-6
CASSSGTTNNSPLHF
TGTGCCAGCAGTTCCGGGACCACCAATAATTCACCCCTCCACTTT
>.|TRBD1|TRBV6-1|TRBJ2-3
CASSETGASTDTQYF
TGTGCCAGCAGTGAGACAGGGGCCTCCACAGATACGCAGTATTTT
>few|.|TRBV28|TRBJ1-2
CASSSNYGYTF
TGTGCCAGCAGCTCTAACTATGGCTACACCTTC
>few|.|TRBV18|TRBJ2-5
CASSQGRETQYF
TGTGCCAGCTCACAGGGAAGGGAGACCCAGTACTTC
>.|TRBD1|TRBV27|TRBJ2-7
CASSLSRGPSYEQYF
TGTGCCAGCAGTTTAAGTAGGGGGCCGTCCTACGAGCAGTACTTC
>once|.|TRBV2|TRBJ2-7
CASRGGSPSYEQYF
TGTGCCAGCAGGGGGGGCAGCCCCTCCTACGAGCAGTACTTC
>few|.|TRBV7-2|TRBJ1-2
CASSPRAPAYGYTF
TGTGCCAGCAGCCCCCGGGCACCTGCCTATGGCTACACCTTC
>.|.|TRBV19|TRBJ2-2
CASKAGGANTGELFF
TGTGCCAGTAAGGCAGGGGGGGCGAACACCGGGGAGCTGTTTTTT
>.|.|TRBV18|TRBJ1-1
CASSPILTVNTEAFF
TGTGCCAGCTCACCAATATTGACGGTGAACACTGAAGCTTTCTTT
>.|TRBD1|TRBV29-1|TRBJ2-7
CSVGTGGSYEQYF
TGCAGCGTTGGGACAGGGGGTTCCTACGAGCAGTACTTC
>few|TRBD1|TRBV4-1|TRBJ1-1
CASSRLDRDEAFF
TGCGCCAGCAGCCGCCTTGACAGGGATGAAGCTTTCTTT
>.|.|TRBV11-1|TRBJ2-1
CASSARESRGLSYNEQFF
TGTGCCAGCAGCGCCCGAGAATCGCGGGGGCTCTCCTACAATGAGCAGTTCTTC
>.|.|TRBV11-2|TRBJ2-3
CARGGDTTDTQYF
TGTGCCAGGGGGGGGGACACCACAGATACGCAGTATTTT
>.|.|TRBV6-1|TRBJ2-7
CASSEAKPYEQYF
TGTGCCAGCAGTGAAGCGAAGCCCTACGAGCAGTACTTC
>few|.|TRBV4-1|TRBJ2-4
CASSQVLGASEGAKNIQYF
TGCGCCAGCAGCCAAGTTCTAGGGGCGAGCGAGGGAGCCAAAAACATTCAGTACTTC
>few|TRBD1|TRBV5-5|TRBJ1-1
CASSFLDQGGYGEAFF
TGTGCCAGCAGCTTCTTGGACCAGGGGGGGTATGGTGAAGCTTTCTTT
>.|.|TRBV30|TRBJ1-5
CAWSPLGGGHGNQPQHF
TGTGCCTGGAGCCCGTTGGGAGGTGGCCACGGCAATCAGCCCCAGCATTTT
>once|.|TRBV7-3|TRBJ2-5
CASSLGGGIQESQYF
TGTGCCAGCAGCTTGGGAGGCGGGATCCAAGAGTCCCAGTACTTC
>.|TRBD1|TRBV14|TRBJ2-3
CASSPPGQGLDTQYF
TGTGCCAGCAGCCCTCCCGGACAGGGATTAGATACGCAGTATTTT